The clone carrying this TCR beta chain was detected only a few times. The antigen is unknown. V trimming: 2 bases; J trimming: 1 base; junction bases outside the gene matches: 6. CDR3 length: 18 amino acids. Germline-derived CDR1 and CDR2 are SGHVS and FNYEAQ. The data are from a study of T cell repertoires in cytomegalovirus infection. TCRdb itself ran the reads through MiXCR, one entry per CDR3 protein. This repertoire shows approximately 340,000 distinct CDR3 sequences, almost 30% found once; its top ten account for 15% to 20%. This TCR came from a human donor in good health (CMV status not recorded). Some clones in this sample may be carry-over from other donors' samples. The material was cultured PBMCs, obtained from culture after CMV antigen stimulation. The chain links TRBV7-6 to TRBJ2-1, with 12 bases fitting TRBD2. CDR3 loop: CASSLPSGRARSYNEQFF. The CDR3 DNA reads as TGTGCCAGCAGCTTACCTAGCGGGAGGGCCAGGTCCTACAATGAGCAGTTCTTC.